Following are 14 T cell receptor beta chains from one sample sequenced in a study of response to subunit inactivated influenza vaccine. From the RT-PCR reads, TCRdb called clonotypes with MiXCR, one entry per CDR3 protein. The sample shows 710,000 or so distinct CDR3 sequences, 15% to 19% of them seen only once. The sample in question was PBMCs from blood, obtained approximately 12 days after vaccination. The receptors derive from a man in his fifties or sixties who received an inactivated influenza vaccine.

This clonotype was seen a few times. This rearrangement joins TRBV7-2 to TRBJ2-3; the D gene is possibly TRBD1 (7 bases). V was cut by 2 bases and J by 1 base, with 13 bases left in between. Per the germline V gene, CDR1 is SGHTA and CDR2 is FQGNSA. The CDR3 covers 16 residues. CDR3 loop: CASSLRGRGGTDTQYF. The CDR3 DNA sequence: TGTGCCAGCAGCTTAAGGGGGCGGGGCGGCACAGATACGCAGTATTTT.

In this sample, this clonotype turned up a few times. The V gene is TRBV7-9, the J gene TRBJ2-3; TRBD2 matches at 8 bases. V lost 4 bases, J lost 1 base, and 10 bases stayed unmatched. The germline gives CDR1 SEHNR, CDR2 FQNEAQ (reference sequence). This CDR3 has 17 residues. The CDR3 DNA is TGTGCCAGCAGCTACACCTCCGAGACTAGCGGCACAGATACGCAGTATTTT. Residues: CASSYTSETSGTDTQYF.

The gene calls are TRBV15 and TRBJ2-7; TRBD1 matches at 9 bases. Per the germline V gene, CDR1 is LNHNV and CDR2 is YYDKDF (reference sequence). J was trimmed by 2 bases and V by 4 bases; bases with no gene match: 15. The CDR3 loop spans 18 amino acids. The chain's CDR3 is CATSKEGRDRASPYEQYF. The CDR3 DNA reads TGTGCCACCAGCAAGGAGGGTCGGGACAGGGCGAGCCCCTACGAGCAGTACTTC.

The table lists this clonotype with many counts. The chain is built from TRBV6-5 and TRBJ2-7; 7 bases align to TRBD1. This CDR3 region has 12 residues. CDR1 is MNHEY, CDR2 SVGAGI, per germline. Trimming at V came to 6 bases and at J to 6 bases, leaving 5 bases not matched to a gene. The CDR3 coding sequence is TGTGCCAGCAGAAGACAGGGCGGCGAGCAGTACTTC. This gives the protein CASRRQGGEQYF.

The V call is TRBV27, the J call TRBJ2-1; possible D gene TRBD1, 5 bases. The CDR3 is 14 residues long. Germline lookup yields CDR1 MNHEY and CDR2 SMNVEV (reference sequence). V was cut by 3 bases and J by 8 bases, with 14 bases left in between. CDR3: CASSFSGQGHEQFF. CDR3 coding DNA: TGTGCCAGCAGTTTCAGTGGGCAGGGCCATGAGCAGTTCTTC.

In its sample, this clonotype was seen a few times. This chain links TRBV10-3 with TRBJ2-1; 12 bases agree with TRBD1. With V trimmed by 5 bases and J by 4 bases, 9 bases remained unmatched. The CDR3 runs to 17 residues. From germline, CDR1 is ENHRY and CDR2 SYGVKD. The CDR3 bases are TGTGCCATCAGTATGGGACAGGGGGCCAGAATGTACAATGAGCAGTTCTTC. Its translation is CAISMGQGARMYNEQFF.

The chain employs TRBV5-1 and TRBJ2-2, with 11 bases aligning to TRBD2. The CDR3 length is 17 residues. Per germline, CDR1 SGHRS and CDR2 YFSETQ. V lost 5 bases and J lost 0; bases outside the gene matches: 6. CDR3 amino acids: CASRFGLAGTNTGELFF. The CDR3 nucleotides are TGCGCCAGCAGATTCGGACTAGCGGGCACGAACACCGGGGAGCTGTTTTTT.

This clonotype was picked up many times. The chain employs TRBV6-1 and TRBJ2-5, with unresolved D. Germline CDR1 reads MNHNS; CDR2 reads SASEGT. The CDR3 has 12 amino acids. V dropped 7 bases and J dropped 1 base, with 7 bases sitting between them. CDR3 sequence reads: CASIGSQETQYF. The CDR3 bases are TGTGCCAGCATAGGTAGCCAAGAGACCCAGTACTTC.

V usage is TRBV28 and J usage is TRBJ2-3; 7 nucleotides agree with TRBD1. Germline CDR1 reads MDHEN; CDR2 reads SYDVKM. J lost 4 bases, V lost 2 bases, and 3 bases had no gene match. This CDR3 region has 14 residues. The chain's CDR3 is CASSLGTAADTQYF. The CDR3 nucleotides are TGTGCCAGCAGTTTAGGGACAGCGGCAGATACGCAGTATTTT.

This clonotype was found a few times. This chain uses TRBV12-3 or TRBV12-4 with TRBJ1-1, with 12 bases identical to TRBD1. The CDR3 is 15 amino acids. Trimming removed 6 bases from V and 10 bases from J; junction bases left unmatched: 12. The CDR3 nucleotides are TGTGCCAGCAGCCGCGCGGGACAGGGGGCCAGAAGAGCTTTCTTT. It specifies CASSRAGQGARRAFF.

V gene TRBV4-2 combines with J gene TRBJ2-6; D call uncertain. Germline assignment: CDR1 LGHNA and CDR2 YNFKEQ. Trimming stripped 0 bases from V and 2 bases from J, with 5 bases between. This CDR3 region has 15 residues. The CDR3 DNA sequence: TGTGCCAGCAGCCAAGATTGGACTGGGGCCAACGTCCTGACTTTC. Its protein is CASSQDWTGANVLTF.

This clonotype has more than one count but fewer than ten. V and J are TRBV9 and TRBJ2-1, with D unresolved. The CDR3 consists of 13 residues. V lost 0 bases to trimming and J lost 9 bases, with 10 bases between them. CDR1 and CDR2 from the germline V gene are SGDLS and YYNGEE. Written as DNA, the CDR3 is TGTGCCAGCAGCGTAGCTTCGGCGGCTGAGCAGTTCTTC. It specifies CASSVASAAEQFF.

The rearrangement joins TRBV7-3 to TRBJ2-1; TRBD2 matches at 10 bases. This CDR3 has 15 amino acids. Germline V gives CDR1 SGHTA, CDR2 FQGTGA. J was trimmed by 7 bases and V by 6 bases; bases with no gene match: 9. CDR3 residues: CASSFTQREGNEQFF. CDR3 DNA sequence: TGTGCCAGCAGTTTTACCCAGCGGGAGGGAAATGAGCAGTTCTTC.

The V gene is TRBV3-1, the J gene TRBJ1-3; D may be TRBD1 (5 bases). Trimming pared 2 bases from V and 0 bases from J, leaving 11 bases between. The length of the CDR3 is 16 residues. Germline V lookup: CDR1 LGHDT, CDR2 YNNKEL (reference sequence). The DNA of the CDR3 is TGTGCCAGCAGCCAAAGGGACTCTACCTCTGGAAACACCATATATTTT. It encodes CASSQRDSTSGNTIYF.